The 9 T cell receptor beta chains below all came from one sample that was sequenced in a study of shared clonotypes between healthy human individuals. TCRdb's table, derived via immunoSEQ multiplex PCR, lists solely in-frame clones and lacks some. The repertoire holds 190,000 or so clones, with approximately 60% as singletons. Sequencing was carried out using memory CD4+ T cells sorted from blood. The subset here: CD45RA-negative fraction. These receptors all come from a man in his thirties or forties in good health.

This clone occurred a few times. The chain employs TRBV27 and TRBJ2-7, with D perhaps being TRBD1 or TRBD2 (5 bases each). Germline CDR1 and CDR2: MNHEY and SMNVEV (reference sequence). The CDR3 runs 14 residues. V lost 6 bases, J lost 2 bases, and 14 bases lay in between. The CDR3 nucleotides are TGTGCCAGCAGGGCCGGGACGACTACCTACGAGCAGTACTTC. This encodes CASRAGTTTYEQYF.

As concerns this clone: The CDR3 carries no conserved terminal phenylalanine or tryptophan, so it likely arises from a read error. The gene calls are TRBV12-5 and TRBJ1-2; possibly TRBD1 for D (5 bases). The CDR3 loop spans 15 amino acids. V was trimmed by 4 bases and J by 3 bases, leaving 15 bases between them. Germline values: CDR1 LGHNT, CDR2 FRNRAP. The CDR3 nucleotides read TGTGCTAGTGGTTATCAGGGTCAAAGGGACTATGGCTACACCCTC. Its translation is CASGYQGQRDYGYTL.

This sequence joins TRBV7-3 and TRBJ2-3; D gene ambiguous. V was clipped by 2 bases and J by 0 bases, with 12 bases between them. This CDR3 region has 16 residues. CDR1 SGHTA and CDR2 FQGTGA come from the germline V gene. CDR3 residues: CASSLSPDSSTDTQYF. DNA of the CDR3: TGTGCCAGCAGCTTATCTCCAGATTCAAGCACAGATACGCAGTATTTT.

The chain recombines TRBV4-1 with TRBJ1-1; D may be TRBD1 (5 bases). Germline CDR1 is MGHRA and CDR2 is YSYEKL. This CDR3 region has 16 residues. V lost 1 base, J lost 2 bases, and 14 bases lay in between. CDR3 sequence reads: CASSQVLGRTNTEAFF. CDR3 bases: TGCGCCAGCAGCCAAGTATTGGGACGGACAAACACTGAAGCTTTCTTT.

This clone was seen only a few times. Mismatch with germline at one junction end may stem from a read error. This chain links TRBV28 with TRBJ1-2, with no clear D. CDR1 is MDHEN and CDR2 is SYDVKM in the germline V gene. The CDR3 is made up of 12 amino acids. Here the CDR3 reads CASSRPAAAISF. In nucleotides, the CDR3 is TGTGCCAGCAGTAGACCCGCGGCCGCCATCTCCTTC.

This clone was seen repeatedly, ten times or more. The chain joins TRBV10-1 to TRBJ1-5; 8 bases align to TRBD1. Germline V gives CDR1 WNHNN, CDR2 SYGVQD (reference sequence). The CDR3 length is 13 residues. The V and J ends lost 6 bases and 4 bases, in that order; junction bases with no gene match: 2. CDR3: CASRRQGNQPQHF. CDR3 DNA: TGCGCCAGCAGAAGACAGGGGAATCAGCCCCAGCATTTT.

There are many counts of this clone. The gene calls are TRBV7-8 and TRBJ2-1; 10 nucleotides match TRBD2. The trim removed 5 bases at V and 1 base at J, leaving 5 bases unmatched. CDR1 and CDR2 from the germline V gene are SGHVS and FQNEAQ. The CDR3 covers 16 residues. CDR3 residues: CASSPAAGGSYNEQFF. Written as DNA, the CDR3 is TGTGCCAGCAGCCCGGCAGCGGGAGGGTCCTACAATGAGCAGTTCTTC. The whole variable domain, filled in from reference TRBV7-8 and TRBJ2-1, reads GAGVSQSPRYKVAKRGQDVALRCDPISGHVSLFWYQQALGQGPEFLTYFQNEAQLDKSGLPSDRFFAERPEGSVSTLKIQRTQQEDSAVYLCASSPAAGGSYNEQFFGPGTRLTVL.

The rearrangement links TRBV18 to TRBJ1-1; no clear D gene. The germline CDR1 and CDR2 sequences are KGHSH and LQKENI. Trimming took 6 bases from V and 2 from J, leaving 16 bases between them. This CDR3 is built from 15 residues. CDR3 amino acids: CASSPFANPNTEAFF. The CDR3 nucleotides read TGTGCCAGCTCTCCTTTTGCAAATCCTAACACTGAAGCTTTCTTT.

This chain joins TRBV4-2 and TRBJ1-2; TRBD1 aligns across 7 bases. The trim removed 2 bases at V and 2 bases at J, leaving 5 bases unmatched. The CDR3 has 15 amino acids. Germline values: CDR1 LGHNA, CDR2 YNFKEQ. Here the CDR3 reads CASSQTGTVNYGYTF. In DNA, the CDR3 is TGTGCCAGCAGCCAAACCGGGACAGTGAACTATGGCTACACCTTC.